This T cell receptor beta chain was sequenced in a study of quantifying T cell responses using KT2 cells. About the study: RNA was reverse transcribed with TCR alpha and beta constant-region primers. Under optimum conditions, T4 ligation efficiency was estimated at more than 9.5%. General observations from the study: Counts of KT2 alpha and beta sequences rose linearly with the number of KT2 cells added.

This clonotype ranks as medium-sized. As yet, its antigen is unknown. The sample is PBMC spiked with counted cells of clone KT2. An oligo carrying a UMI was ligated to the cDNA 3' end. First-round PCR used 4 to 5 cycles and beta primers RC1.1 and RC1.2 covering TRBC1 and TRBC2. TCRdb reanalysed the UMI-ligation and nested PCR reads using MiXCR and keeps one entry per CDR3 protein. The table has tens of thousands of distinct CDR3 sequences, around 12% seen once; the top ten hold 9.4%. The CDR3 has 13 amino acids. The germline V gene encodes CDR1 SGHVS and CDR2 FNYEAQ. The germline V and J ends were trimmed by 2 bases and 7 bases, with 11 bases remaining between them.

The chain carries TRBV7-6 and TRBJ1-2; a possible D gene is TRBD1 (5 bases). This sequence originates from a human donor. The material sequenced was PBMCs spiked with cells of the T cell clone KT2. CDR3 nucleotide sequence: TGTGCCAGCAGCTTAAGGACACTCACTGGCTACACCTTC. This codes for CASSLRTLTGYTF.